One and the same sample provided the 20 T cell receptor beta chains below, sequenced in a study of response to subunit inactivated influenza vaccine. One entry per CDR3 protein results from TCRdb running MiXCR on the RT-PCR reads. Found here are 500,000 to 550,000 distinct CDR3 sequences, around 21% of them singletons; the top ten hold 2.5% to 3%. These sequences were also reported in another study, on T cells expressing NK-cell markers. In that study: Scientists made TCR beta cDNA using 5'RACE template switching with UMIs.

This material consisted of CD4+ T cells sorted from PBMCs, taken about 12 days after vaccination. These receptors were obtained from a man aged 50-60 years who received an inactivated influenza vaccine.

The chain is built from TRBV10-3 and TRBJ1-2, with D unclear. The V and J ends lost 4 bases and 4 bases respectively, with 10 bases between them. Germline V gene lookup returns CDR1 ENHRY and CDR2 SYGVKD. This CDR3 comprises 13 residues. The CDR3 loop reads CAISAAESYGYTF. The DNA of the CDR3 is TGTGCCATCAGTGCAGCAGAGAGCTATGGCTACACCTTC.

This chain uses TRBV3-1 with TRBJ1-2; D is unresolved. There are 14 residues in the CDR3. Trimming pared 0 bases from V and 4 bases from J, leaving 9 bases between. Germline values: CDR1 LGHDT, CDR2 YNNKEL (reference sequence). CDR3 in DNA: TGTGCCAGCAGCCAAGAACCACCCCCCTATGGCTACACCTTC. Translation gives CASSQEPPPYGYTF.

The sample holds a few counts of this clonotype. This CDR3 is CASSPAGKEDTQYF. The CDR3 DNA reads as TGTGCCAGCAGTCCTGCCGGGAAGGAGGATACGCAGTATTTT. The rearrangement links TRBV28 to TRBJ2-3, with D possibly TRBD2 on 5 matching bases. With 5 bases removed from V and 6 bases from J, the gap between germline ends came to 15 bases. Germline CDR1 and CDR2: MDHEN and SYDVKM. The CDR3 is 14 amino acids.

The chain combines TRBV7-2 with TRBJ1-6; D call uncertain. V was pared by 4 bases and J by 9 bases, with 16 bases between. The germline gives CDR1 SGHTA, CDR2 FQGNSA. The CDR3 is made up of 15 amino acids. The CDR3 sequence: CASSSDRAAVSPLHF. The CDR3 region has the DNA TGTGCCAGCAGCTCTGACCGGGCCGCCGTTTCACCCCTCCACTTT.

This clonotype was seen a few times. V usage is TRBV6-2 or TRBV6-3 and J usage is TRBJ2-7; 11 nucleotides match TRBD1. Per germline, CDR1 MNHEY and CDR2 SVGEGT. The CDR3 runs to 15 residues. Unmatched junction bases numbered 6, after V lost 5 bases and J lost 3 bases. The CDR3 here is CASSIPGQGVYEQYF. CDR3 coding DNA: TGTGCCAGCAGTATCCCGGGACAGGGGGTCTACGAGCAGTACTTC.

CDR3 nucleotide sequence: TGCAGTGCCGCCCGGGAGCACTACGAGCAGTACTTC. Protein product: CSAAREHYEQYF. The chain couples TRBV20-1 to TRBJ2-7; D might be TRBD2 (6 bases). The germline CDR1 and CDR2 sequences are DFQATT and SNEGSKA (reference sequence). Trimming shortened V by 6 bases and J by 3 bases, and 12 bases separated the two germline ends. CDR3 length: 12 residues.

The chain is built from TRBV28 and TRBJ2-2; perhaps TRBD1 as D (6 bases). Germline CDR1 is MDHEN and CDR2 is SYDVKM. The CDR3 length is 13 residues. V lost 8 bases, J lost 0 bases, and 7 bases lay in between. The chain's CDR3 is CASGDTNTGELFF. CDR3 coding DNA: TGTGCCAGCGGGGACACGAACACCGGGGAGCTGTTTTTT.

The chain employs TRBV12-3 or TRBV12-4 and TRBJ2-7, with D hard to call. V lost 11 bases to trimming and J lost 6 bases, with 23 bases between them. This CDR3 spans 14 amino acids. In DNA form, the CDR3 reads TGTGCCTCCCAATCGCCAACCCCTAGGTCCGAGCAGTACTTC. It encodes CASQSPTPRSEQYF.

Worth noting for this clonotype: A read error may be the cause here, since a much bigger clone is one base away. The rearrangement links TRBV3-1 to TRBJ2-1, with D uncertain. Trimming took off 6 bases at V and 4 bases at J, with 4 bases between the two ends. CDR1 LGHDT and CDR2 YNNKEL come from the germline V gene (reference sequence). This CDR3 has 11 amino acids. The CDR3 nucleotides are TGTGCCAGCAGGAATTACAATGAGCAGTTCTTC. Translating gives CASRNYNEQFF.

The chain joins TRBV4-3 to TRBJ2-7; a possible D gene is TRBD1 (5 bases). Germline CDR1 LGHNA, CDR2 YSLEER. V shed 3 bases and J shed 4 bases, with 10 bases lying between them. The CDR3 is made up of 13 amino acids. This CDR3 reads CASSQFSGYEQYF. CDR3 coding DNA: TGCGCCAGCAGCCAGTTCTCAGGGTACGAGCAGTACTTC.

The J gene is TRBJ2-7, the V gene TRBV7-9; D might be TRBD1 or TRBD2, each matching 5 bases. The CDR3 contains 15 residues. Germline values: CDR1 SEHNR, CDR2 FQNEAQ (reference sequence). Trimming left V 1 base short and J 0 bases short, with 10 bases between. The CDR3 bases are TGTGCCAGCAGCTTAGTGAGGGGCGCCTCCTACGAGCAGTACTTC. It translates to CASSLVRGASYEQYF. The full variable domain, completed using reference TRBV7-9 and TRBJ2-7, is DTGVSQNPRHKITKRGQNVTFRCDPISEHNRLYWYRQTLGQGPEFLTYFQNEAQLEKSRLLSDRFSAERPKGSFSTLEIQRTEQGDSAMYLCASSLVRGASYEQYFGPGTRLTVT.

A few counts support this clonotype. The V call is TRBV10-3, the J call TRBJ2-3; 7 positions match TRBD1. The J segment lost 9 bases and the V segment lost 4 bases, leaving 13 bases of the junction unmatched. CDR3 length: 15 residues. The germline V gene has CDR1 ENHRY and CDR2 SYGVKD. CDR3: CAISARTGPRDTQYF. CDR3 DNA sequence: TGTGCCATCAGTGCCCGGACAGGACCCCGGGACACGCAGTATTTT.

This clonotype was recorded many times. The rearrangement uses TRBV12-5 and TRBJ2-5; D remains ambiguous. The CDR3 sequence is 12 residues long. Germline-derived CDR1 and CDR2 are LGHNT and FRNRAP. The V gene lost 7 bases and the J gene lost 4 bases, with 10 bases spanning the gap. The CDR3 protein is CASAIEGETQYF. In nucleotides, the CDR3 is TGTGCTAGTGCCATTGAAGGAGAGACCCAGTACTTC.

Ten or more counts support this clonotype. V is TRBV14 and J is TRBJ2-2, with 7 bases fitting TRBD2. Unmatched junction bases numbered 2, after V lost 6 bases and J lost 1 base. The V gene's germline CDR1 is SGHDN and CDR2 FVKESK. The CDR3 sequence is 14 residues long. The CDR3 sequence is CASRSGVNTGELFF. In DNA form, the CDR3 reads TGTGCCAGCAGGAGCGGGGTGAACACCGGGGAGCTGTTTTTT.

This chain connects TRBV12-3 or TRBV12-4 to TRBJ2-3, with 16 bases fitting TRBD2. V shed 2 bases and J 7 bases; nucleotides not matched to a gene: 15. This CDR3 has 20 residues. CDR3 sequence (DNA): TGTGCCAGCAGTTTAATCTTTGGGACTAGCGGGAGGGCCTTCTTTAATACGCAGTATTTT. Amino acid sequence: CASSLIFGTSGRAFFNTQYF.

The chain couples TRBV6-5 to TRBJ2-5, with a weak D call TRBD2 (5 bases). V was cut by 0 bases and J by 4 bases, with 12 bases left in between. Germline CDR1 reads MNHEY; CDR2 reads SVGAGI. The CDR3 is 15 residues long. The CDR3 region has the DNA TGTGCCAGCAGTTACTCTAGAGGGAAGGGAGAGACCCAGTACTTC. Residues: CASSYSRGKGETQYF.

This clonotype appeared many times. The genes are TRBV5-1 and TRBJ2-2; D is perhaps TRBD1 (6 bases). This CDR3 comprises 15 residues. Between the trimmed V and J ends, which lost 2 bases and 4 bases, there was a span of 12 bases. Germline lookup yields CDR1 SGHRS and CDR2 YFSETQ. CDR3 sequence: CASSFSQGLTGELFF. CDR3 in DNA: TGCGCCAGCAGCTTTAGTCAGGGGCTCACCGGGGAGCTGTTTTTT.

The chain combines TRBV5-1 with TRBJ2-1; tentative D call: TRBD1 (5 bases). The V end was cut by 0 bases, the J end by 7 bases, with 14 bases between. The CDR3 runs to 15 residues. Germline CDR1 is SGHRS and CDR2 is YFSETQ. CDR3 DNA sequence: TGCGCCAGCAGCTTGGTGACGGCAGGGAATAATGAGCAGTTCTTC. Its protein product is CASSLVTAGNNEQFF. The whole variable domain, filled in from reference TRBV5-1 and TRBJ2-1, reads KAGVTQTPRYLIKTRGQQVTLSCSPISGHRSVSWYQQTPGQGLQFLFEYFSETQRNKGNFPGRFSGRQFSNSRSEMNVSTLELGDSALYLCASSLVTAGNNEQFFGPGTRLTVL.

This clonotype was seen only a few times. The chain is built from TRBV5-6 and TRBJ2-7; 11 bases line up with TRBD2. Germline assignment: CDR1 SGHDT and CDR2 YYEEEE. The length of the CDR3 is 14 residues. After removal of 1 base from V and 10 bases from J, the junction contained 7 bases not matched to a gene. This CDR3 reads CASSLSSGRTPQYF. CDR3 DNA sequence: TGTGCCAGCAGCTTGTCTAGCGGGAGGACCCCACAGTACTTC.

In this sample, this clonotype turned up a few times. The chain links TRBV5-1 to TRBJ2-3, with D perhaps TRBD2 (6 bases). Germline V gene lookup returns CDR1 SGHRS and CDR2 YFSETQ. V shed 4 bases and J shed 5 bases, with 14 bases lying between them. The CDR3 loop spans 14 amino acids. This chain's CDR3 is CASSRRGAIDTQYF. DNA of the CDR3: TGCGCCAGCAGCCGTCGCGGGGCTATAGATACGCAGTATTTT. Full variable domain (outside the CDR3, taken from reference TRBV5-1 and TRBJ2-3): KAGVTQTPRYLIKTRGQQVTLSCSPISGHRSVSWYQQTPGQGLQFLFEYFSETQRNKGNFPGRFSGRQFSNSRSEMNVSTLELGDSALYLCASSRRGAIDTQYFGPGTRLTVL.